These 24 T cell receptor beta chains were all obtained from the same sample, sequenced in a study of cytomegalovirus exposure and HLA in healthy donors. PCR employed 60 Vbeta and 13 Jbeta primers. Method: immunoSEQ multiplex PCR; TCRdb's copy keeps in-frame clones and lacks some. The sample records roughly 120,000 clones, approximately 80% being singletons. The sequencing input was PBMCs. These receptor sequences come from a man aged 35 to 55 in good health and CMV-seronegative.

The V call is TRBV19, the J call TRBJ1-6; a possible D gene is TRBD1 (5 bases). V was clipped by 7 bases and J by 0 bases, with 19 bases between them. The CDR3 runs to 18 residues. Germline CDR1 and CDR2: LNHDA and SQIVND (reference sequence). The CDR3 region is CASNTGGEGDSYNSPLHF. In nucleotides, the CDR3 is TGTGCCAGTAACACCGGAGGGGAAGGGGACTCCTATAATTCACCCCTCCACTTT. Complete variable domain (other parts from reference TRBV19 and TRBJ1-6): DGGITQSPKYLFRKEGQNVTLSCEQNLNHDAMYWYRQDPGQGLRLIYYSQIVNDFQKGDIAEGYSVSREKKESFPLTVTSAQKNPTAFYLCASNTGGEGDSYNSPLHFGNGTRLTVT.

The chain carries TRBV19 and TRBJ1-5, with D tentatively TRBD1 (6 bases). Germline V gene lookup returns CDR1 LNHDA and CDR2 SQIVND (reference sequence). This CDR3 region has 15 residues. The ends were cut back, 6 bases at V and 5 bases at J, with 17 bases in the middle. The CDR3 here is CASSPQGGKYQPQHF. For the CDR3, the DNA is TGTGCCAGTAGCCCACAGGGTGGAAAGTATCAGCCCCAGCATTTT.

The V call is TRBV7-2, the J call TRBJ2-2, with D perhaps matching TRBD2 (5 bases). Per the germline V gene, CDR1 is SGHTA and CDR2 is FQGNSA. Deletions cut 5 bases from V and 3 bases from J, with 10 bases between. There are 14 residues in the CDR3. CDR3 DNA: TGTGCCAGCAGCACCCGGGATTACACCGGGGAGCTGTTTTTT. It translates to CASSTRDYTGELFF.

This clone came up a few times. The chain combines TRBV6-1 with TRBJ2-7, with D perhaps TRBD2 (6 bases). Per germline, CDR1 MNHNS and CDR2 SASEGT. This CDR3 has 15 residues. V was clipped by 4 bases and J by 2 bases, with 15 bases between them. CDR3 protein: CASSGGLPGAYEQYF. The CDR3 bases are TGTGCCAGCAGTGGAGGACTGCCGGGGGCCTACGAGCAGTACTTC.

The V call is TRBV13, the J call TRBJ2-7, with 15 bases fitting TRBD2. The CDR3 consists of 16 residues. V was clipped by 5 bases and J by 2 bases; unmatched bases: 4. The germline V gene has CDR1 PRHDT and CDR2 FYEKMQ (reference sequence). CDR3 sequence: CASSPGLAGGPYEQYF. CDR3 coding DNA: TGTGCCAGCAGCCCGGGACTAGCGGGGGGACCCTACGAGCAGTACTTC.

The J gene is TRBJ2-1, the V gene TRBV9; maybe TRBD1 (6 bases). The CDR3 runs to 13 residues. From germline, CDR1 is SGDLS and CDR2 YYNGEE. Deletions cut 0 bases from V and 6 bases from J, with 7 bases between. CDR3 loop: CASSVVQGNEQFF. The CDR3 DNA reads TGTGCCAGCAGCGTAGTACAGGGCAATGAGCAGTTCTTC.

V is TRBV10-3 and J is TRBJ2-1; 9 positions agree with TRBD2. The V and J ends lost 3 bases and 10 bases, in that order; junction bases with no gene match: 10. Germline loops: CDR1 ENHRY, CDR2 SYGVKD. There are 15 residues in the CDR3. CDR3 nucleotides: TGTGCCATCAGTGATATAGCGGGGGCCGTCACGGAGCAGTTCTTC. Its protein is CAISDIAGAVTEQFF.

Points on this clone: One end of the junction does not line up with germline, which may come from a read error. The genes are TRBV28 and TRBJ2-4; 7 bases map to TRBD1. The CDR3 covers 14 residues. CDR1 and CDR2 from the germline V gene are MDHEN and SYDVKM. CDR3 sequence (DNA): TGTGCCAGCAGTCTTGACAGGGAGATAAACAGTCAGTACTTC. Translated, it gives CASSLDREINSQYF. Full variable domain (outside the CDR3, taken from reference TRBV28 and TRBJ2-4): DVKVTQSSRYLVKRTGEKVFLECVQDMDHENMFWYRQDPGLGLRLIYFSYDVKMKEKGDIPEGYSVSREKKERFSLILESASTNQTSMYLCASSLDREINSQYFGAGTRLSVL.

The chain recombines TRBV5-4 with TRBJ1-2; D perhaps matches TRBD1 (6 bases). The CDR3 spans 14 residues. V lost 0 bases to trimming and J lost 6 bases, with 12 bases between them. The germline V gene encodes CDR1 SGHNT and CDR2 YYREEE (reference sequence). CDR3 residues: CASSLAKGGDGYTF. The CDR3 region has the DNA TGTGCCAGCAGCTTGGCCAAGGGGGGGGATGGCTACACCTTC.

The CDR3 loop reads CASSLGGGGYNEQFF. CDR3 nucleotides: TGTGCCAGCAGCTTAGGGGGGGGAGGCTACAATGAGCAGTTCTTC. V usage is TRBV7-9 and J usage is TRBJ2-1; 7 nucleotides line up with TRBD2. Looked up from germline, CDR1 is SEHNR and CDR2 is FQNEAQ (reference sequence). The CDR3 covers 15 residues. The V gene end was trimmed by 1 base and the J gene end by 3 bases; junction bases not matched to a gene: 3.

A single count supports this clone. This chain joins TRBV7-2 and TRBJ2-6; 7 bases are shared with TRBD1. The J segment lost 1 base and the V segment lost 5 bases, leaving 11 bases of the junction unmatched. The germline gives CDR1 SGHTA, CDR2 FQGNSA. This CDR3 region has 18 residues. Here the CDR3 DNA reads TGTGCCAGCAGCGCCACAGGGGTTCGGCTTTCTGGGGCCAACGTCCTGACTTTC. Amino acid sequence: CASSATGVRLSGANVLTF.

The chain employs TRBV6-6 and TRBJ2-1, with 10 bases that match TRBD2. Germline CDR1 reads MNHNY; CDR2 reads SVGAGI (reference sequence). The V and J ends lost 7 bases and 3 bases, in that order; junction bases with no gene match: 9. The CDR3 runs 16 residues. CDR3 DNA: TGTGCCAGCATGCCCAGCGGGGGGGCTCGCTACAATGAGCAGTTCTTC. It encodes CASMPSGGARYNEQFF.

This clone was found once. J is TRBJ2-1 and V is TRBV6-5; D unclear. The germline V gene has CDR1 MNHEY and CDR2 SVGAGI. The V gene lost 10 bases and the J gene lost 5 bases, with 12 bases spanning the gap. The CDR3 has 12 residues. The CDR3 DNA is TGTGCCACCCAGGCAGCCAACAATGAGCAGTTCTTC. This translates into CATQAANNEQFF.

The chain links TRBV6-7 to TRBJ1-2, with 10 bases fitting TRBD1. TRBV6-7 is an ORF; its function is uncertain. Losses at the gene ends were 7 bases for V and 8 bases for J; bases not matched to a gene: 7. The CDR3 covers 13 residues. The DNA for the CDR3 is TGTGCCAGCACCTTCAGGGACAGGGGCGGCTACACCTTC. It encodes CASTFRDRGGYTF.

This chain uses TRBV12-5 with TRBJ1-4; maybe TRBD1 (6 bases). Trimming left V 1 base short and J 5 bases short, with 8 bases between. Germline values: CDR1 LGHNT, CDR2 FRNRAP. This CDR3 is 14 amino acids long. The CDR3 is CASGLGQANEKLFF. CDR3 sequence (DNA): TGTGCTAGTGGTTTGGGACAGGCAAATGAAAAACTGTTTTTT.

The rearrangement uses TRBV10-3 and TRBJ2-1; 11 bases match TRBD2. V was clipped by 8 bases and J by 7 bases; unmatched bases: 4. CDR3 length: 13 residues. Germline CDR1 and CDR2: ENHRY and SYGVKD. CDR3 DNA sequence: TGTGCCATCGGTACTAGCGGGGGTAATGAGCAGTTCTTC. Protein product: CAIGTSGGNEQFF.

In its sample, this clone was seen once. This CDR3 is CASSLLGGETQYF. The CDR3 region has the DNA TGCGCCAGCAGCTTGTTGGGGGGAGAGACCCAGTACTTC. This chain uses TRBV5-1 with TRBJ2-5; D is possibly TRBD2 (6 bases). CDR1 and CDR2 (germline): SGHRS, YFSETQ. The V end was cut by 1 base, the J end by 4 bases, with 8 bases between. The CDR3 totals 13 residues.

The chain joins TRBV5-1 to TRBJ2-7, with D tentatively TRBD1 (5 bases). The CDR3 loop spans 15 amino acids. CDR1 and CDR2 (germline): SGHRS, YFSETQ. Deletions cut 1 base from V and 0 bases from J, with 11 bases between. CDR3 sequence: CASSLSRVLSYEQYF. The CDR3 coding sequence is TGCGCCAGCAGCTTGTCCAGGGTCCTCTCCTACGAGCAGTACTTC.

V usage is TRBV4-2 and J usage is TRBJ2-5, with TRBD2 matching 15 bases. Trimming cost V 4 bases and J 6 bases; bases outside gene matches: 12. The V gene's germline CDR1 is LGHNA and CDR2 YNFKEQ. The CDR3 consists of 18 residues. This CDR3 is CASSPLGRTSGGAQTQYF. The CDR3 nucleotides are TGTGCCAGCAGCCCCTTAGGGCGGACTAGCGGGGGGGCACAGACCCAGTACTTC.

V is TRBV7-2 and J is TRBJ1-1, with D possibly TRBD1 on 5 matching bases. The CDR3 has 16 residues. Germline CDR1 reads SGHTA; CDR2 reads FQGNSA. Between the trimmed V and J ends, which lost 5 bases and 4 bases, there was a span of 20 bases. For the CDR3, the DNA is TGTGCCAGCAGCCCCCAATCCCAGGGTAAAGTCACTGAAGCTTTCTTT. Translation: CASSPQSQGKVTEAFF.

This clone has just a few counts. CDR3 residues: CASSVPGSVQPQHF. The CDR3 nucleotides are TGTGCCAGTAGTGTCCCCGGTTCTGTGCAGCCCCAGCATTTT. The chain employs TRBV19 and TRBJ1-5; the D is unclear. The CDR3 contains 14 residues. V dropped 5 bases and J dropped 7 bases, with 15 bases sitting between them. The germline CDR1 and CDR2 sequences are LNHDA and SQIVND (reference sequence).

The genes are TRBV5-1 and TRBJ2-1, with D tentatively TRBD1 (6 bases). Per the germline V gene, CDR1 is SGHRS and CDR2 is YFSETQ. V was cut by 0 bases and J by 8 bases, with 15 bases left in between. The CDR3 extends over 15 amino acids. The DNA for the CDR3 is TGCGCCAGCAGCTTGGCCGTGAAGGGGGTTGATGAGCAGTTCTTC. The encoded protein is CASSLAVKGVDEQFF.

The V call is TRBV7-9, the J call TRBJ2-5, with D possibly matching TRBD1 (6 bases). TRBJ2-7 explains the end of the DNA better; the J call may be wrong. The CDR3 spans 15 residues. The germline V gene encodes CDR1 SEHNR and CDR2 FQNEAQ (reference sequence). The CDR3 coding sequence is TGTGCCAGCAGTCCCAGGGACACCAGCTCCTACGAGCAGTACTTC. This codes for CASSPRDTSSYEQYF.

Only a few counts were recorded for this clone. V is TRBV7-9 and J is TRBJ2-5, with D possibly being TRBD1 (5 bases). The J call may be mistaken, given a closer DNA end match to TRBJ2-7. The germline gives CDR1 SEHNR, CDR2 FQNEAQ (reference sequence). The CDR3 totals 15 residues. CDR3 sequence reads: CASSLQGTVSYEQYF. Here the CDR3 DNA reads TGTGCCAGCAGCTTACAGGGAACTGTATCCTACGAGCAGTACTTC.